Each of the 5 T cell receptor beta chains below was sequenced from the same sample in a study of technical replicates of blood from a few donors (dated by TCRdb to about 2017). Receptors were amplified or captured by the immunoSEQ multiplex PCR assay. Drawn from immuneACCESS, this table holds only the in-frame rearrangements with V and J called that TCRdb kept. Clones are partly lost; checked studies trace under half to an unresolved V gene and leave the rest unexplained. This sample holds tens of thousands of clones; about 91% were observed only once. 0.27% of the sample goes to the ten largest clones. The sequencing input was T cells isolated from PBMCs. Source of these receptors: a human donor in good health.

The chain couples TRBV6-5 to TRBJ1-2, with 8 bases identical to TRBD1. Germline CDR1 reads MNHEY; CDR2 reads SVGAGI. This CDR3 has 12 residues. Unmatched junction bases numbered 4, after V lost 5 bases and J lost 8 bases. For the CDR3, the DNA is TGTGCCAGCAGTCGGACAGGGAAAGGCTACACCTTC. Protein sequence: CASSRTGKGYTF.

J is TRBJ1-2 and V is TRBV30; D ambiguous. Germline-derived CDR1 and CDR2 are GTSNPN and SVGIG (reference sequence). The ends were cut back, 3 bases at V and 8 bases at J, with 13 bases in the middle. CDR3 length: 12 amino acids. The CDR3, as DNA: TGTGCCTGGAGCCGCGTGAGGGTAGGCTACACCTTC. This encodes CAWSRVRVGYTF.

Worth noting for this clone: Distinct nucleotide sequences in the sample also encode this CDR3. This chain links TRBV5-1 with TRBJ2-1; D is unresolved. Deletions cut 4 bases from V and 0 bases from J, with 8 bases between. The CDR3 is 14 residues long. The germline V gene encodes CDR1 SGHRS and CDR2 YFSETQ. The DNA of the CDR3 is TGCGCCAGCAGCCCCGGGTCCTCCTACAATGAGCAGTTCTTC. It translates to CASSPGSSYNEQFF.

The chain recombines TRBV6-5 with TRBJ2-5; TRBD1 matches 7 bases. CDR1 is MNHEY and CDR2 is SVGAGI in the germline V gene. Losses at the gene ends were 5 bases for V and 7 bases for J; bases not matched to a gene: 10. The CDR3 extends over 14 amino acids. Written as DNA, the CDR3 is TGTGCCAGCAGTCCTGGGGACAGCCCGGGGACCCAGTACTTC. Translation: CASSPGDSPGTQYF.

The chain couples TRBV29-1 to TRBJ1-1; no definite D call. Germline V gene data show CDR1 as SQVTM and CDR2 as ANQGSEA. V was shortened by 3 bases and J by 3 bases, with 8 bases between the two germline ends. CDR3 length equals 12 residues. The DNA for the CDR3 is TGCAGCGTTGAGAGCCGATACACTGAAGCTTTCTTT. It translates to CSVESRYTEAFF. Variable domain in full (rest from reference TRBV29-1 and TRBJ1-1): SAVISQKPSRDICQRGTSLTIQCQVDSQVTMMFWYRQQPGQSLTLIATANQGSEATYESGFVIDKFPISRPNLTFSTLTVSNMSPEDSSIYLCSVESRYTEAFFGQGTRLTVV.